This TCR beta chain was retrieved from a study of graft-versus-host responses after intestinal transplantation. Germline CDR1 and CDR2: SGDLS and YYNGEE. Trimming stripped 4 bases from V and 5 bases from J, with 18 bases between. The CDR3 is 15 amino acids. Study-level results: Levels of circulating GvH clones at their peak were associated with early post-transplant HvG declines. Marrow from the recipient contained GvH clones, some of which had appeared first in ileum or blood.

This clone was seen only once. Antigen specificity is unknown. Sequencing was performed with immunoSEQ multiplex PCR; in TCRdb, only in-frame clones are kept and a portion is missing. The sample yields some 110,000 clones, around 90% seen once. The source was unstimulated CD4+ T cells sorted from spleen or lymph node cells, collected before transplant. This rearrangement joins TRBV9 to TRBJ2-5, with a weak D call TRBD2 (6 bases). This TCR was sampled from a human donor who was the organ donor for an intestinal transplant. In DNA, the CDR3 is TGTGCCAGCAGCCCACGCGGAGGGACGTTTGAGACCCAGTACTTC. Encoded protein: CASSPRGGTFETQYF.